Following are 6 T cell receptor beta chains from one sample sequenced in a study of blood T cell repertoires in COVID-19. TCRdb's table, derived via immunoSEQ multiplex PCR, lists solely in-frame clones and lacks some. The table records roughly 200,000 clones, 86% of them present only once. Sequencing was performed on peripheral blood. These receptors were obtained from a woman aged 45-59 years with COVID-19, enrolled during active disease.

The rearrangement links TRBV11-2 to TRBJ2-7; 7 bases map to TRBD2. The CDR3 is made up of 13 amino acids. Trimming removed 6 bases from V and 7 bases from J; junction bases left unmatched: 9. Germline CDR1 reads SGHAT; CDR2 reads FQNNGV. CDR3: CASSRITAGEQYF. The CDR3 DNA reads as TGTGCCAGCAGTCGGATCACAGCGGGGGAGCAGTACTTC. Together with reference TRBV11-2 and TRBJ2-7, the CDR3 gives the full variable domain: EAGVAQSPRYKIIEKRQSVAFWCNPISGHATLYWYQQILGQGPKLLIQFQNNGVVDDSQLPKDRFSAERLKGVDSTLKIQPAKLEDSAVYLCASSRITAGEQYFGPGTRLTVT.

The genes are TRBV10-1 and TRBJ2-7; 15 bases are shared with TRBD2. The CDR3 is 16 residues long. The germline CDR1 and CDR2 sequences are WNHNN and SYGVQD (reference sequence). Trimming took 4 bases from V and 5 from J; bases not matched to a gene: 6. Here the CDR3 reads CASSGGTSGGLDEQYF. The CDR3 nucleotides are TGCGCCAGCAGTGGCGGGACTAGCGGGGGGCTAGACGAGCAGTACTTC.

The gene calls are TRBV3-1 (or the pseudogene TRBV3-2) and TRBJ1-1; D is uncertain. Germline-derived CDR1 and CDR2 are LGHDT and YNNKEL (reference sequence). This CDR3 is 13 amino acids long. The V end lost 6 bases, the J end lost 3 bases, and 11 bases lay between the germline ends. CDR3 protein: CASSHPPDTEAFF. The CDR3 DNA follows: TGTGCCAGCAGTCACCCCCCGGACACTGAAGCTTTCTTT.

V gene TRBV9 combines with J gene TRBJ2-2; a weak D match, TRBD2 (5 bases). The CDR3 covers 14 residues. Germline V gene lookup returns CDR1 SGDLS and CDR2 YYNGEE. Trimming removed 4 bases at V and 5 bases at J, with 12 bases between. As DNA, the CDR3 is TGTGCCAGCAGCCCGAGCGGTGTGACCGGGGAGCTGTTTTTT. This codes for CASSPSGVTGELFF.

This sequence joins TRBV4-1 and TRBJ2-2; 10 positions agree with TRBD1. J gave up 1 base and V 1 base, and 6 bases lay outside the gene matches. The CDR3 totals 18 residues. Germline V CDR1 and CDR2: MGHRA, YSYEKL. CDR3 amino acids: CASSQVGQGLRNTGELFF. The CDR3 DNA follows: TGCGCCAGCAGCCAAGTGGGACAGGGGCTGAGGAACACCGGGGAGCTGTTTTTT.

This chain connects TRBV28 to TRBJ2-7; 7 positions match TRBD1. Germline CDR1 is MDHEN and CDR2 is SYDVKM. Trimming cost V 4 bases and J 11 bases; bases outside gene matches: 5. The CDR3 length is 11 residues. The CDR3 is CASSSRQGEYF. In DNA form, the CDR3 reads TGTGCCAGCAGTTCGAGACAGGGAGAGTACTTC.